Listed below are T cell receptor beta chains from one sample, sequenced in a study of T cell responses to AZD1222 COVID-19 vaccine. The data were produced by immunoSEQ multiplex PCR, yet TCRdb's version contains in-frame clones alone and is incomplete. The repertoire holds around 160,000 clones, with around nine tenths as singletons. Material: peripheral blood, obtained on day 0 of AZD1222 vaccination. The source is an adult in good health. Both conserved end residues are trimmed from each CDR3. The order of the fields is J gene, V gene, CDR3 protein.

J gene: TRBJ1-1; V gene: TRBV5-1; CDR3 protein: ASSLIGVRAF
J gene: TRBJ2-2; V gene: TRBV28; CDR3 protein: ASSLRDRGIGTGELF
J gene: TRBJ1-1; V gene: TRBV5-5; CDR3 protein: ASSWGDQGHTEAF
J gene: TRBJ2-1; V gene: TRBV7-8; CDR3 protein: ASSLIAAGGTYNEQF
J gene: TRBJ1-4; V gene: TRBV7-2; CDR3 protein: ASSVDRNNEKLF
J gene: TRBJ2-2; V gene: TRBV27; CDR3 protein: ASTHPPTGELF
J gene: TRBJ2-2; V gene: TRBV5-4; CDR3 protein: ASSRPQTDTGELF
J gene: TRBJ1-3; V gene: TRBV3-1/TRBV3-2; CDR3 protein: ASSQWGTGNTIY
J gene: TRBJ2-2; V gene: TRBV27; CDR3 protein: ASSWTIDTGELF
J gene: TRBJ1-1; V gene: TRBV10-3; CDR3 protein: AISERDGPQAF
J gene: TRBJ2-5; V gene: TRBV9; CDR3 protein: ASSVMGLEGETQY
J gene: TRBJ1-3; V gene: TRBV5-5; CDR3 protein: ASSMGGLGAGNTIY
J gene: TRBJ1-5; V gene: TRBV4-3; CDR3 protein: ASSQEVATPQH
J gene: TRBJ1-5; V gene: TRBV6-2/TRBV6-3; CDR3 protein: ASSYGRTQH